The rows below give T cell receptor beta chains drawn from one sample of a study of shared clonotypes between healthy human individuals. The table came from immunoSEQ multiplex PCR; TCRdb's copy has only in-frame clones and leaves some out. The sample has 1.6 million or so clones; roughly 96% are singletons. Sequencing was done on a sample of naive CD4+ T cells sorted from blood. The receptor set was obtained from a man aged 25 to 40 in good health. Both conserved end residues are part of each CDR3. D genes are given only for firm matches. Only part of the rows carry a size: once, few, many, or a class if the clone is expanded.

clone size,J gene,V gene,D gene,CDR3 DNA,CDR3 protein
-,TRBJ2-7,TRBV7-3,-,TGTGCCAGCAGCTTCCGACGGTGGGAGGCCCACGAGCAGTACTTC,CASSFRRWEAHEQYF
-,TRBJ2-1,TRBV25-1,TRBD1,TGTGCCAGCAGTTCACCGGGACAGTACGGTGAGCAGTTCTTC,CASSSPGQYGEQFF
-,TRBJ2-5,TRBV27,TRBD1,TGTGCCAGCACCTTAACAGGGGTCCGGAGAATATCGGCCCAAGAGACCCAGTACTTC,CASTLTGVRRISAQETQYF
-,TRBJ2-7,TRBV10-3,-,TGTGCCATCAGTGATACTAGATCCTCCTACGAGCAGTACTTC,CAISDTRSSYEQYF
-,TRBJ1-1,TRBV19,-,TGTGCCAGTAGTCTGAGGGTAGTCACTGAAGCTTTCTTT,CASSLRVVTEAFF
-,TRBJ2-7,TRBV6-1,TRBD1,TGTGCCAGCAGTGGAGAGGTCTCTGGACAGGGGTTTCACGAGCAGTACTTC,CASSGEVSGQGFHEQYF
-,TRBJ1-1,TRBV19,-,TGTGCCAGTAGTATAACGTGGACTGAAATGAACACTGAAGCTTTCTTT,CASSITWTEMNTEAFF
-,TRBJ1-5,TRBV7-2,-,TGTGCCAGCAGCTCAAAAAGGACTGGGCAGCCCCAGCATTTT,CASSSKRTGQPQHF
-,TRBJ2-6,TRBV5-1,-,TGCGCCAGCAGCTTAGAACCTTTCTCTGGGGCCAACGTCCTGACTTTC,CASSLEPFSGANVLTF
once,TRBJ2-3,TRBV7-2,-,TGTGCCAGCAGCCTGAAACCAATCGATACGCAGTATTTT,CASSLKPIDTQYF
-,TRBJ2-3,TRBV10-3,TRBD1,TGTGCCATCAGCGTACTTTCCGGGACAGGGGCAGATACGCAGTATTTT,CAISVLSGTGADTQYF
once,TRBJ1-2,TRBV28,-,TGTGCCAGCAGTAATGATCCCTATGGCTACACCTTC,CASSNDPYGYTF
-,TRBJ1-5,TRBV19,TRBD1,TGTGCCAGTAGTTCAAATCTCAGGGGGCTTAGTCAGCCCCAGCATTTT,CASSSNLRGLSQPQHF
-,TRBJ2-1,TRBV30,TRBD2,TGTGCCTGGCTGGGGCTAGCGGAGGACAATGAGCAGTTCTTC,CAWLGLAEDNEQFF
-,TRBJ2-7,TRBV5-1,TRBD1,TGCGCCAGCAGCTGGGGGACAGGCGCAATTTACGAGCAGTACTTC,CASSWGTGAIYEQYF
once,TRBJ2-1,TRBV15,-,TGTGCCACCAGCGGAAAGACAGGCCGAATAGACAATGAGCAGTTCTTC,CATSGKTGRIDNEQFF
-,TRBJ2-2,TRBV11-2,-,TGTGCCAGCAGCTTAGAGAGGGGTGGGACCGGGGAGCTGTTTTTT,CASSLERGGTGELFF
-,TRBJ2-6,TRBV4-2,TRBD1,TGTGCCAGCAGCCAAGCCGGGACAGGGGGGGAGTTCTCTGGGGCCAACGTCCTGACTTTC,CASSQAGTGGEFSGANVLTF
-,TRBJ2-3,TRBV6-5,-,TGTGCCAGCAGTTACTCCCGACTTACAGATACGCAGTATTTT,CASSYSRLTDTQYF
-,TRBJ2-1,TRBV18,-,TGTGCCAGCACCCCTAGGGATGAGCAGTTCTTC,CASTPRDEQFF
-,TRBJ2-3,TRBV11-2,-,TGTGCCAGCAGCTCTCGGGGGGCAACAGATACGCAGTATTTT,CASSSRGATDTQYF
-,TRBJ1-4,TRBV2,-,TGTGCCAGCAGTGGGGAGGCTAATGAAAAACTGTTTTTT,CASSGEANEKLFF
-,TRBJ2-1,TRBV5-4,-,TGTGCCAGCAGCTTGGGGGGGGCACCCCACAATGAGCAGTTCTTC,CASSLGGAPHNEQFF
-,TRBJ2-7,TRBV5-4,TRBD2,TGTGCCAGTGGTAGCGGGGGCTCGGAGGGAGTCGAGCAGTACTTC,CASGSGGSEGVEQYF
-,TRBJ2-5,TRBV2,TRBD2,TGTGCCAGCAGCGGGGAGGGCATTACGGAGACCCAGTACTTC,CASSGEGITETQYF
-,TRBJ2-3,TRBV18,-,TGTGCCAGCTCACCACAGACGGGAGAGGATACGCAGTATTTT,CASSPQTGEDTQYF
-,TRBJ1-2,TRBV2,-,TGTGCCAGCATCCCCCAGGAGATGGGTTATGGCTACACCTTC,CASIPQEMGYGYTF
once,TRBJ2-1,TRBV28,-,TGTGCCAGCAGTTTTCTCTCAGGGGCACCCTACAATGAGCAGTTCTTC,CASSFLSGAPYNEQFF
-,TRBJ2-1,TRBV9,TRBD2,TGTGCCAGCAGCGTAGATAGCGGGAGTTTTAATGAGCAGTTCTTC,CASSVDSGSFNEQFF
-,TRBJ2-3,TRBV5-5,-,TGTGCCAGCAGCTTGGAACTACACACAGATACGCAGTATTTT,CASSLELHTDTQYF
-,TRBJ2-5,TRBV2,-,TGTGCCAGCATGGGGGGCTCAGAGACCCAGTACTTC,CASMGGSETQYF
-,TRBJ2-3,TRBV28,TRBD1,TGTGCCAGCAGTTCGACAGGGAAACGGACAGATACGCAGTATTTT,CASSSTGKRTDTQYF
-,TRBJ2-7,TRBV18,-,TGTGCGGGGGAGGAGGCGATCGAGCAGTACTTC,CAGEEAIEQYF
-,TRBJ1-5,TRBV28,TRBD1,TGTGCCACCCGGACAGGGAATCAGCCCCAGCATTTT,CATRTGNQPQHF
-,TRBJ1-4,TRBV9,-,TGTGCCAGCAGCGTCTCCGCAGGTTTCGTGGATGAAAAACTGTTTTTT,CASSVSAGFVDEKLFF
-,TRBJ2-1,TRBV18,TRBD1,TGTGCCAGCTCACCAATCGACAGGGGGCTCAACAATGAGCAGTTCTTC,CASSPIDRGLNNEQFF
-,TRBJ2-1,TRBV5-1,-,TGCGCCAGCAGCTTGGTCGCCCAAGAATACCTAAATGAGCAGTTCTTC,CASSLVAQEYLNEQFF
-,TRBJ2-7,TRBV28,TRBD1,TGTGCCAGCAGTTTATCCGGGACAGGCCCCTACGAGCAGTACTTC,CASSLSGTGPYEQYF
-,TRBJ2-5,TRBV25-1,TRBD1,TGTGCCAGCAGTGATTCCCGGGACAGGGGTTGGCGAGAGACCCAGTACTTC,CASSDSRDRGWRETQYF
-,TRBJ1-1,TRBV5-1,-,TGCGCCAGCAGCCCTTTTTCCCCAAACACTGAAGCTTTCTTT,CASSPFSPNTEAFF
-,TRBJ1-4,TRBV5-4,-,TGTGCCAGCAGCAAAGAAGGGGGTGAAAAACTGTTTTTT,CASSKEGGEKLFF
once,TRBJ2-3,TRBV19,TRBD2,TGTGCCAGTATTGACCCCTGGGGGGGAACAGATACGCAGTATTTT,CASIDPWGGTDTQYF
-,TRBJ2-7,TRBV2,-,TGTGCCAGCAGTGTGGTGTCCGACAGGTACGACTCCTACGAGCAGTACTTC,CASSVVSDRYDSYEQYF
-,TRBJ2-1,TRBV18,TRBD2,TGTGCCAGCTCCGCGACTAGCGGGAGGGCCCTTTCTCTGAATGAGCAGTTCTTC,CASSATSGRALSLNEQFF